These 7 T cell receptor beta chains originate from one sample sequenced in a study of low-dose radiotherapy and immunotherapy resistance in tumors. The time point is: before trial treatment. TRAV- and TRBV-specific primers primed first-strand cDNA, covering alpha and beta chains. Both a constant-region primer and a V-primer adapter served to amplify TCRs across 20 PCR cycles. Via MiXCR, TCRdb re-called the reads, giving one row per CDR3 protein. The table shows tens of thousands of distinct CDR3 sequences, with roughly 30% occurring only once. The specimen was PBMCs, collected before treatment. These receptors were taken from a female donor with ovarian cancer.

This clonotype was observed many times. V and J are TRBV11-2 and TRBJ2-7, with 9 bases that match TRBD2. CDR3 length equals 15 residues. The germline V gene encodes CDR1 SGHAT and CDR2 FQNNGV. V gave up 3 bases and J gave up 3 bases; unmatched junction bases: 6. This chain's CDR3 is CASSFPLAGFYEQYF. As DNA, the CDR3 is TGTGCCAGCAGCTTTCCCCTAGCGGGGTTCTACGAGCAGTACTTC.

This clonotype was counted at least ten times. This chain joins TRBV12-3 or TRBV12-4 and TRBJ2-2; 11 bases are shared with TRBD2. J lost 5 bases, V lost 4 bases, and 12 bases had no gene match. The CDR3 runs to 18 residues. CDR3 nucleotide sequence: TGTGCCAGCAGTTCCCAGACTAGCGGGGTAACTCAGACCGGGGAGCTGTTTTTT. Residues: CASSSQTSGVTQTGELFF.

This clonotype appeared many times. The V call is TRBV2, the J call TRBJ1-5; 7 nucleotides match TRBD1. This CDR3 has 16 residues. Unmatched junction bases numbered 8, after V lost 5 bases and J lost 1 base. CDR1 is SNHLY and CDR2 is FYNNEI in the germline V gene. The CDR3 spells CASSLEGGASNQPQHF. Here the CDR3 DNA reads TGTGCCAGCAGTCTGGAAGGGGGCGCGAGCAATCAGCCCCAGCATTTT.

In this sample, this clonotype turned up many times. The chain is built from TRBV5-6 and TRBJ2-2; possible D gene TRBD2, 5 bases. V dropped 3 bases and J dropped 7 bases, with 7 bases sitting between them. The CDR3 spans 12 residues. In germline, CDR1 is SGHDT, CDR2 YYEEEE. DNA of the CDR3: TGTGCCAGCAGCTCGGGGATCGGGGAGCTGTTTTTT. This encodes CASSSGIGELFF.

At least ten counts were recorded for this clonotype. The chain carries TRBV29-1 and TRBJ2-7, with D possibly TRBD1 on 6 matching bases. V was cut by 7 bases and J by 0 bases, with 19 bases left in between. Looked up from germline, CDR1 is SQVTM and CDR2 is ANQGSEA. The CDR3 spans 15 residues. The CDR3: CSATYRDIHSYEQYF. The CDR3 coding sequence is TGCAGCGCGACGTACCGGGACATACACTCCTACGAGCAGTACTTC.

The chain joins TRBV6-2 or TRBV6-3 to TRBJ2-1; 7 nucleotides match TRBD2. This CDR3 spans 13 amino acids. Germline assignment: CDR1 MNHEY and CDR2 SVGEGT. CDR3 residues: CASGYSPAGREFF. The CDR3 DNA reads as TGTGCTAGCGGTTACTCCCCGGCGGGGAGGGAGTTCTTC.

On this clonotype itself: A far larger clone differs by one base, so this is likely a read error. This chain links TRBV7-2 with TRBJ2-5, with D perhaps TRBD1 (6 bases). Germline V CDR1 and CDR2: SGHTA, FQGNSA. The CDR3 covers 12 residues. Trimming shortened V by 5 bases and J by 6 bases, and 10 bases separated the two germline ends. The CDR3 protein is CASSPRGQTQYF. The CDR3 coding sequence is TGTGCCAGCAGCCCCAGGGGACAGACCCAGTACTTC.